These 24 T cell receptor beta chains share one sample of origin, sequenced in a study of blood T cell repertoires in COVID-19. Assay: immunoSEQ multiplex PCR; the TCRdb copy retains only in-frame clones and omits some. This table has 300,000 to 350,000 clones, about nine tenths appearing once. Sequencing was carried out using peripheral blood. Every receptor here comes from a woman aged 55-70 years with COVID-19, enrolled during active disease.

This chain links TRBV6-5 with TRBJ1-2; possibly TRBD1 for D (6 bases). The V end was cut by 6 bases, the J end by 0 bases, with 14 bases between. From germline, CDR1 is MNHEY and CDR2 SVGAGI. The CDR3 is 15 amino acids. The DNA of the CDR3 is TGTGCCAGCAGCCAACTCAGGGGTACTAACTATGGCTACACCTTC. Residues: CASSQLRGTNYGYTF.

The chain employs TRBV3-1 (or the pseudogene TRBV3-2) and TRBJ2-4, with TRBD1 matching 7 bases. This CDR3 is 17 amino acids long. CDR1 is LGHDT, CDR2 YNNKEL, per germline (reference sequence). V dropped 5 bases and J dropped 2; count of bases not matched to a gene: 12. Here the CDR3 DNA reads TGTGCCAGCAGCATAAATCGACAGGGTGGAACCAAAAACATTCAGTACTTC. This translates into CASSINRQGGTKNIQYF.

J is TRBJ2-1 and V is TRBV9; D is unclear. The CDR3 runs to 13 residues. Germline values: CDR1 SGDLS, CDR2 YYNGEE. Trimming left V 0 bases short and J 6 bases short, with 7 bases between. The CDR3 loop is CASSVAQANEQFF. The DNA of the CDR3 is TGTGCCAGCAGCGTAGCCCAGGCCAATGAGCAGTTCTTC.

The CDR3 DNA reads as TGCGCCAGCAGCCGCGGACTGACCTCTGGAAACACCATATATTTT. Translated, it gives CASSRGLTSGNTIYF. The chain is built from TRBV5-1 and TRBJ1-3; D is undetermined. From germline, CDR1 is SGHRS and CDR2 YFSETQ. Trimming took 4 bases from V and 0 from J, leaving 11 bases between them. The CDR3 loop spans 15 amino acids.

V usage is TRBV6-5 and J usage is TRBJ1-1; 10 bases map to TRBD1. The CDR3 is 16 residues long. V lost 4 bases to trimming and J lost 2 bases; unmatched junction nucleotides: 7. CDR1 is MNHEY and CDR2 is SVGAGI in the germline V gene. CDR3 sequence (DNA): TGTGCCAGCAGTTCCGACAGGGGGCGAATCAACACTGAAGCTTTCTTT. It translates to CASSSDRGRINTEAFF.

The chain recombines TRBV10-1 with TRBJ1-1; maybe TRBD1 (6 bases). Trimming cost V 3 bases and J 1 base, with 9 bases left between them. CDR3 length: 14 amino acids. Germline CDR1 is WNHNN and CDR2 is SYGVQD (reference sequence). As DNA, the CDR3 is TGCGCCAGCAGTGACCCGGACAGGAACACTGAAGCTTTCTTT. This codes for CASSDPDRNTEAFF.

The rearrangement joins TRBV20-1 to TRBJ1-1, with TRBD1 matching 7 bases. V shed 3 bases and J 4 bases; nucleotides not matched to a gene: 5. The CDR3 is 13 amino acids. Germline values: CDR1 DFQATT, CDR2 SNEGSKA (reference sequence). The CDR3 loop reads CSASRGLSTEAFF. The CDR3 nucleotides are TGCAGTGCTAGTAGGGGGCTGAGCACTGAAGCTTTCTTT.

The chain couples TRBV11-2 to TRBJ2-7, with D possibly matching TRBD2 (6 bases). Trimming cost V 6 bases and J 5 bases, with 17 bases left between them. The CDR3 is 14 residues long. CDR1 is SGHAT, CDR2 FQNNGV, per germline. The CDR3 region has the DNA TGTGCCAGCAGAATTACGGGAGTACGGGACGAGCAGTACTTC. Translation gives CASRITGVRDEQYF.

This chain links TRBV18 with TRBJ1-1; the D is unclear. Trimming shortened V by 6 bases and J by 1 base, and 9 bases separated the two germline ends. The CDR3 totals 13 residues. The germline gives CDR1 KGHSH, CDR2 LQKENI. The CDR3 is CASSAGQNTEAFF. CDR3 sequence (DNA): TGTGCCAGCTCGGCAGGCCAGAACACTGAAGCTTTCTTT.

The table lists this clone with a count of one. CDR3 in DNA: TGCGCCAGCAGCCAAAGACAGGGAAGAAACTATGGCTACACCTTC. Residues: CASSQRQGRNYGYTF. J is TRBJ1-2 and V is TRBV4-1; 7 bases are shared with TRBD1. The CDR3 is 15 amino acids. Unmatched junction bases numbered 5, after V lost 2 bases and J lost 2 bases. Per germline, CDR1 MGHRA and CDR2 YSYEKL.

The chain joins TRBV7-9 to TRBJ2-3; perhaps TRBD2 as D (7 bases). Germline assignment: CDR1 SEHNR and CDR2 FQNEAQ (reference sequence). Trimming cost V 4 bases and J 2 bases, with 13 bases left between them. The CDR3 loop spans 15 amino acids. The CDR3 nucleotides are TGTGCCAGCAGCTCGACGGGGGGCCCCACAGATACGCAGTATTTT. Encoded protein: CASSSTGGPTDTQYF.

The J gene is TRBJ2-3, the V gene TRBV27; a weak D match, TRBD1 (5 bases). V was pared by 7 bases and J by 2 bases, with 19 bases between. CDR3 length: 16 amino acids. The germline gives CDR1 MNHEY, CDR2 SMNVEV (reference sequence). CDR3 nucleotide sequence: TGTGCCAGCAAGGGCAGGGTTTTGCTTCACACAGATACGCAGTATTTT. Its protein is CASKGRVLLHTDTQYF.

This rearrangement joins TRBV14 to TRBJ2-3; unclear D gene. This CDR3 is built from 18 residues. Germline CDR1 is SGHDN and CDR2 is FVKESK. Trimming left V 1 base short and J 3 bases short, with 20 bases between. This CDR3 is CASSQARRWALRTDTQYF. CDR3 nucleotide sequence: TGTGCCAGCAGCCAAGCCCGCCGGTGGGCCCTAAGAACAGATACGCAGTATTTT.

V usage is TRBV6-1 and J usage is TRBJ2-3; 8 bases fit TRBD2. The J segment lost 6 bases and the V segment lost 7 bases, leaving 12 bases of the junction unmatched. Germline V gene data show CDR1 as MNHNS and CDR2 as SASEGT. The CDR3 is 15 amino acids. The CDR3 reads CASNPSGGAFDTQYF. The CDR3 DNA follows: TGTGCCAGCAACCCCTCCGGGGGGGCTTTCGATACGCAGTATTTT.

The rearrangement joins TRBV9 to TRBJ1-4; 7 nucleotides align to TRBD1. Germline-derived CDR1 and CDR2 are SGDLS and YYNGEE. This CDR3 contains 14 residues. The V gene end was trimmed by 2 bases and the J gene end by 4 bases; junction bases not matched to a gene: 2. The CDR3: CASSVGQRNEKLFF. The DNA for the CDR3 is TGTGCCAGCAGCGTGGGACAGCGTAATGAAAAACTGTTTTTT.

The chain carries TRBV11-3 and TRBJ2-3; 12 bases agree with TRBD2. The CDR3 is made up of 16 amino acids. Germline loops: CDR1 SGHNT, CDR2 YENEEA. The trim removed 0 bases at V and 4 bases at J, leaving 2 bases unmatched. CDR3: CASSLEGTSGPDTQYF. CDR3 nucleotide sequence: TGTGCCAGCAGCTTAGAAGGGACTAGCGGGCCAGATACGCAGTATTTT.

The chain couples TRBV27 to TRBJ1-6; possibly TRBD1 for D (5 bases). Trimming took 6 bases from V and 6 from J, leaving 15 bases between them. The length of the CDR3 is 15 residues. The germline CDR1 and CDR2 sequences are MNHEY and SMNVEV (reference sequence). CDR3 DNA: TGTGCCAGCAGGGGGGGGTCAGCGGGTAATTCACCCCTCCACTTT. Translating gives CASRGGSAGNSPLHF.

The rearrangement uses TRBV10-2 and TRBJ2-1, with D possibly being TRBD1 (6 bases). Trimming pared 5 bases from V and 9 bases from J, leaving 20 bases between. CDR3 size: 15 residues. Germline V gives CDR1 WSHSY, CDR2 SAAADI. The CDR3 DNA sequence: TGCGCCAGCAGTTTACAGGGTCCCAAAACCAGTGAGCAGTTCTTC. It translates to CASSLQGPKTSEQFF.

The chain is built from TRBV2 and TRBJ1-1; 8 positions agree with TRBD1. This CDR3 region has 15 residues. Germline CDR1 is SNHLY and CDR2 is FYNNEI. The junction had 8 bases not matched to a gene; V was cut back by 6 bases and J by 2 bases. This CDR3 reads CASRRTGIFNTEAFF. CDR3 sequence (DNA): TGTGCCAGCAGGAGGACAGGGATCTTTAACACTGAAGCTTTCTTT.

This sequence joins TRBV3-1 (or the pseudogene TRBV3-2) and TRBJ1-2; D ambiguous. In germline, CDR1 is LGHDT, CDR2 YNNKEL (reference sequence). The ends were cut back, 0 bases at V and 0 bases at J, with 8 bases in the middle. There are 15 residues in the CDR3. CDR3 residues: CASSQDKRPNYGYTF. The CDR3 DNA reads TGTGCCAGCAGCCAAGACAAGCGCCCTAACTATGGCTACACCTTC.

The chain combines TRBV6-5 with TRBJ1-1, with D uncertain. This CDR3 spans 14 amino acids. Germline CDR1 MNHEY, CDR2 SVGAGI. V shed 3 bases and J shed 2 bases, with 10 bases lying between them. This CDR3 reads CASSYGPANTEAFF. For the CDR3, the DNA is TGTGCCAGCAGTTATGGGCCGGCTAACACTGAAGCTTTCTTT.

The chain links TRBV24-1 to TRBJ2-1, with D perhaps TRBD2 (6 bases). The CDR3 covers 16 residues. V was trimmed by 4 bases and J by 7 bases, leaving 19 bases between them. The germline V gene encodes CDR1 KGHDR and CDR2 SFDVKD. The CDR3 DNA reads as TGTGCCACCAGTGACGCGGGGACCGGGCGGATAAATGAGCAGTTCTTC. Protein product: CATSDAGTGRINEQFF.

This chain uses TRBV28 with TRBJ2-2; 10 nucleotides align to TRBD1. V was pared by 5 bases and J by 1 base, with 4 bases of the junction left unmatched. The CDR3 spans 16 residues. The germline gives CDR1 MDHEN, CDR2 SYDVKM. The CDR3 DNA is TGTGCCAGCAGTCCCAGGGACAGGGGGAACACCGGGGAGCTGTTTTTT. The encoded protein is CASSPRDRGNTGELFF. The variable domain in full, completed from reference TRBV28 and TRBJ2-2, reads DVKVTQSSRYLVKRTGEKVFLECVQDMDHENMFWYRQDPGLGLRLIYFSYDVKMKEKGDIPEGYSVSREKKERFSLILESASTNQTSMYLCASSPRDRGNTGELFFGEGSRLTVL.

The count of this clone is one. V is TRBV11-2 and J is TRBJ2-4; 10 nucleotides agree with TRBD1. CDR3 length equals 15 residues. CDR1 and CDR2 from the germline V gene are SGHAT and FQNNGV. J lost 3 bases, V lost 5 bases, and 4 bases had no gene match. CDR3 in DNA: TGTGCCAGCAGCACCCGGACAGGGGGCAAAAACATTCAGTACTTC. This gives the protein CASSTRTGGKNIQYF.